Below, 22 T cell receptor beta chains from the same sample are listed, as sequenced in a study of blood T cell repertoires in COVID-19. Using immunoSEQ multiplex PCR, the repertoire was profiled, and TCRdb retains in-frame clones only, with some absent. The table has about 270,000 clones, about 88% seen once. Sequenced material: peripheral blood. Receptors were obtained from a woman aged 70 to 79 with COVID-19, enrolled during active disease.

The chain uses TRBV2 and TRBJ1-2; 9 positions match TRBD1. CDR3 length: 19 residues. Germline values: CDR1 SNHLY, CDR2 FYNNEI. J lost 2 bases, V lost 6 bases, and 19 bases had no gene match. The CDR3 loop reads CASRDRVLQGTGKNYGYTF. The CDR3 nucleotides are TGTGCCAGCAGGGACCGTGTCCTCCAGGGGACAGGGAAGAACTATGGCTACACCTTC. The full variable domain, in which reference TRBV2 and TRBJ1-2 provide the parts outside the CDR3, is EPEVTQTPSHQVTQMGQEVILRCVPISNHLYFYWYRQILGQKVEFLVSFYNNEISEKSEIFDDQFSVERPDGSNFTLKIRSTKLEDSAMYFCASRDRVLQGTGKNYGYTFGSGTRLTVV.

V usage is TRBV7-9 and J usage is TRBJ2-2, with TRBD2 matching 8 bases. This CDR3 is built from 15 residues. Germline V CDR1 and CDR2: SEHNR, FQNEAQ (reference sequence). V lost 6 bases, J lost 3 bases, and 6 bases stayed unmatched. CDR3 in DNA: TGTGCCAGCAGAATCGGGGGGGTATACACCGGGGAGCTGTTTTTT. It is translated as CASRIGGVYTGELFF.

This clone appeared once. The chain combines TRBV18 with TRBJ2-5; 12 bases fit TRBD2. V shed 4 bases and J 2 bases; nucleotides not matched to a gene: 11. Germline CDR1 KGHSH, CDR2 LQKENI. The CDR3 covers 18 residues. The CDR3 reads CASSRRASGGARQETQYF. The DNA of the CDR3 is TGTGCCAGCTCACGCCGGGCTAGCGGGGGGGCCCGGCAAGAGACCCAGTACTTC.

CDR3 coding DNA: TGTGCCAGCAGTGAAATGGGACAGGGGATCGAGCAGTACTTC. It codes for CASSEMGQGIEQYF. The chain uses TRBV6-1 and TRBJ2-7; 10 bases align to TRBD1. Germline assignment: CDR1 MNHNS and CDR2 SASEGT. The CDR3 contains 14 residues. The junction had 4 bases not matched to a gene; V was cut back by 2 bases and J by 6 bases.

CDR3 bases: TGTGCCAGCAGCTTAGCGGGGGGGCAATCCTACTACGAGCAGTACTTC. Protein: CASSLAGGQSYYEQYF. The V gene is TRBV7-2, the J gene TRBJ2-7; maybe TRBD2 (7 bases). The CDR3 loop spans 16 amino acids. The V and J ends lost 0 bases and 3 bases respectively, with 15 bases between them. In germline, CDR1 is SGHTA, CDR2 FQGNSA.

The chain combines TRBV6-6 with TRBJ2-5; tentatively, D is TRBD1 (6 bases). Germline assignment: CDR1 MNHNY and CDR2 SVGAGI (reference sequence). The V and J ends lost 0 bases and 5 bases respectively, with 10 bases between them. The CDR3 runs to 14 residues. CDR3 sequence: CASSYSGTWETQYF. The CDR3 DNA reads TGTGCCAGCAGTTACTCCGGGACATGGGAGACCCAGTACTTC.

The rearrangement joins TRBV27 to TRBJ1-2; tentative D call: TRBD1 (6 bases). Germline values: CDR1 MNHEY, CDR2 SMNVEV (reference sequence). The CDR3 runs 15 residues. V lost 6 bases and J lost 7, with 21 bases in between. Here the CDR3 DNA reads TGTGCCAGCAGCCCCGGACAGTTCTCGGGGACTGGCTACACCTTC. Amino acid sequence: CASSPGQFSGTGYTF.

The rearrangement uses TRBV27 and TRBJ2-7, with TRBD1 identical over 9 bases. Trimming took 2 bases from V and 4 from J; bases not matched to a gene: 9. CDR1 is MNHEY and CDR2 is SMNVEV in the germline V gene (reference sequence). The CDR3 spans 16 residues. Here the CDR3 reads CASSLSGQGTTYEQYF. CDR3 nucleotides: TGTGCCAGCAGTTTAAGTGGACAGGGGACGACATACGAGCAGTACTTC.

This chain uses TRBV2 with TRBJ1-2, with 7 nucleotides matching TRBD1. The J segment lost 4 bases and the V segment lost 3 bases, leaving 5 bases of the junction unmatched. Germline lookup yields CDR1 SNHLY and CDR2 FYNNEI. This CDR3 region has 14 residues. CDR3 in amino acids: CASSEDRQTYGYTF. The DNA of the CDR3 is TGTGCCAGCAGTGAGGACAGGCAGACCTATGGCTACACCTTC.

V and J are TRBV5-1 and TRBJ1-5, with TRBD1 matching over 9 bases. Germline CDR1 and CDR2: SGHRS and YFSETQ. The CDR3 spans 14 residues. The J segment lost 7 bases and the V segment lost 4 bases, leaving 6 bases of the junction unmatched. The CDR3 sequence: CASSQGQGGQPQHF. The CDR3 region has the DNA TGCGCCAGCAGCCAGGGACAGGGAGGGCAGCCCCAGCATTTT.

This clone has just a few counts. V gene TRBV14 combines with J gene TRBJ1-1, with D possibly matching TRBD1 (5 bases). The CDR3 has 13 amino acids. Trimming cost V 4 bases and J 6 bases, with 12 bases left between them. The germline gives CDR1 SGHDN, CDR2 FVKESK. CDR3 in DNA: TGTGCCAGCAGCCCCACTCGGGGGGCTGAAGCTTTCTTT. Protein: CASSPTRGAEAFF.

The V call is TRBV9, the J call TRBJ2-2, with a possible D match to TRBD1 (6 bases). Trimming removed 4 bases at V and 2 bases at J, with 9 bases between. This CDR3 is 14 amino acids long. Germline CDR1 reads SGDLS; CDR2 reads YYNGEE. CDR3 sequence (DNA): TGTGCCAGCAGCATACAGGGTAACACCGGGGAGCTGTTTTTT. Its protein is CASSIQGNTGELFF.

The chain carries TRBV5-1 and TRBJ2-5; 8 nucleotides agree with TRBD1. The V segment lost 5 bases and the J segment 2 bases; nucleotides outside the gene matches: 5. The germline CDR1 and CDR2 sequences are SGHRS and YFSETQ. This CDR3 comprises 14 residues. Here the CDR3 reads CASRLGQGQETQYF. CDR3 nucleotides: TGCGCCAGCAGGCTAGGACAGGGTCAAGAGACCCAGTACTTC.

The rearrangement uses TRBV2 and TRBJ2-7, with 11 bases aligning to TRBD1. V lost 9 bases to trimming and J lost 1 base; unmatched junction nucleotides: 5. The CDR3 runs 14 residues. From germline, CDR1 is SNHLY and CDR2 FYNNEI. The CDR3 is CASAGTGGSYEQYF. DNA for the CDR3: TGTGCCAGTGCCGGGACAGGGGGTTCCTACGAGCAGTACTTC.

This chain joins TRBV5-4 and TRBJ1-1; no definite D call. The CDR3 has 13 residues. The germline V and J ends were trimmed by 3 bases and 1 base, with 7 bases remaining between them. Germline lookup yields CDR1 SGHNT and CDR2 YYREEE (reference sequence). Here the CDR3 reads CASSSSGNTEAFF. CDR3 DNA sequence: TGTGCCAGCAGCTCGTCCGGGAACACTGAAGCTTTCTTT.

The chain employs TRBV21-1 and TRBJ2-7; the table assigns TRBD1, which was not confirmed against the DNA. TRBV21-1 is listed as a pseudogene. The CDR3 has 15 amino acids. The CDR3 nucleotides read TGTGCCAGCAGCCATGGGGGACAGGGGGCTTACGAGCAGTACTTC. Amino acid sequence: CASSHGGQGAYEQYF.

The chain is built from TRBV29-1 and TRBJ1-2, with TRBD1 matching over 8 bases. The germline V gene has CDR1 SQVTM and CDR2 ANQGSEA. The CDR3 has 14 amino acids. Trimming at V came to 0 bases and at J to 3 bases, leaving 3 bases not matched to a gene. The CDR3 protein is CSVEDTGGYYGYTF. DNA of the CDR3: TGCAGCGTTGAAGATACAGGGGGTTACTATGGCTACACCTTC.

The rearrangement joins TRBV5-1 to TRBJ2-3; D is perhaps TRBD1 (5 bases). CDR1 SGHRS and CDR2 YFSETQ come from the germline V gene. The CDR3 runs 15 residues. V dropped 0 bases and J dropped 4 bases, with 12 bases sitting between them. CDR3 region: CASSLDLGRADTQYF. The CDR3 DNA follows: TGCGCCAGCAGCTTGGATCTGGGGCGCGCAGATACGCAGTATTTT.

This clone was observed a single time. The rearrangement links TRBV2 to TRBJ2-5; 14 bases are shared with TRBD2. Germline CDR1 reads SNHLY; CDR2 reads FYNNEI. The CDR3 has 16 residues. Trimming removed 5 bases from V and 1 base from J; junction bases left unmatched: 3. CDR3 in amino acids: CASSWTSGGIQETQYF. In nucleotides, the CDR3 is TGTGCCAGCAGTTGGACTAGCGGGGGGATCCAAGAGACCCAGTACTTC. Full variable domain (remainder filled in from reference TRBV2 and TRBJ2-5): EPEVTQTPSHQVTQMGQEVILRCVPISNHLYFYWYRQILGQKVEFLVSFYNNEISEKSEIFDDQFSVERPDGSNFTLKIRSTKLEDSAMYFCASSWTSGGIQETQYFGPGTRLLVL.

This chain connects TRBV12-5 to TRBJ1-2; D gene ambiguous. V lost 0 bases and J lost 5, with 7 bases in between. The CDR3 contains 13 residues. Germline CDR1 and CDR2: LGHNT and FRNRAP. CDR3: CASGLVAYYGYTF. The CDR3 DNA is TGTGCTAGTGGTTTGGTAGCTTATTATGGCTACACCTTC.

The genes are TRBV6-1 and TRBJ1-4, with 9 bases that match TRBD1. With 1 base clipped from V and 0 bases from J, the junction kept 12 bases outside the gene matches. CDR3 length: 20 amino acids. In germline, CDR1 is MNHNS, CDR2 SASEGT. CDR3 residues: CASSEVRTGVRSTTNEKLFF. As DNA, the CDR3 is TGTGCCAGCAGTGAAGTCCGGACAGGGGTTAGATCCACAACTAATGAAAAACTGTTTTTT.

This chain uses TRBV5-6 with TRBJ1-1, with 9 nucleotides matching TRBD1. This CDR3 spans 14 amino acids. V gave up 6 bases and J gave up 2 bases; unmatched junction bases: 5. Germline V gives CDR1 SGHDT, CDR2 YYEEEE. Here the CDR3 DNA reads TGTGCCAGCAAATCGGACAGGGGAAACACTGAAGCTTTCTTT. Translating it yields CASKSDRGNTEAFF. Based on the CDR3 plus reference TRBV5-6 and TRBJ1-1, the full variable domain is DAGVTQSPTHLIKTRGQQVTLRCSPKSGHDTVSWYQQALGQGPQFIFQYYEEEERQRGNFPDRFSGHQFPNYSSELNVNALLLGDSALYLCASKSDRGNTEAFFGQGTRLTVV.